The clone carrying this T cell receptor (beta chain) appeared once. The antigen remains unidentified. The data are from a study of somatic mutations in cytotoxic T cells in rheumatoid arthritis. Study information: Flow cytometry sorted some V beta antibody-stained T-cell populations to nearly 100% purity, V beta1+ cells among them being sequenced for TCRB.

Positive magnetic bead selection isolated CD4+ and CD8+ cells, and flow cytometry checked purity. Profiled with immunoSEQ multiplex PCR; TCRdb holds only in-frame clones, not every one. The sample carries around 10,000 clones, more than 65% recorded once. General study results and limits: Within 8 of 65 patients, the single biggest CD8+ clone made up more than 20% of CD8+ cells. It was found that CD8+ T-cell clonality in rheumatoid arthritis patients did not differ significantly from that in age-matched healthy controls.

CDR3 length equals 15 residues. The V and J ends lost 3 bases and 2 bases respectively, with 14 bases between them. Germline V gives CDR1 SEHNR, CDR2 FQNEAQ (reference sequence). Material for sequencing was CD8+ T cells sorted from blood. This TCR came from a man in his sixties in good health. This chain joins TRBV7-9 and TRBJ2-7; possible D gene TRBD2, 6 bases. The CDR3 here is CASSFWGDGAYEQYF. CDR3 nucleotide sequence: TGTGCCAGCAGCTTCTGGGGGGACGGAGCCTACGAGCAGTACTTC.